This record looks at one T cell receptor beta chain sequence and its context. Germline CDR1 and CDR2: LGHNT and FRNRAP. Trimming took 6 bases from V and 5 from J; bases not matched to a gene: 8. The CDR3 runs 14 residues. This record comes from a study of blood T cell repertoires in COVID-19. Study-wide background: Acute and convalescent COVID-19 samples came from the United States, Italy and Spain. The analysed material was cDNA or gDNA that came from T cells, B-cell-depleted T cells, or PBMCs.

Per the authors' pipeline: Reference gene primer amplification gave nucleated cell count estimates. Produced via immunoSEQ multiplex PCR; TCRdb's table is partial and in-frame only. Clone size and the V and J calls come from that table; the DNA yielded D and trimming. The data contain roughly 220,000 clones, 84% of them seen just once; the ten biggest clones take up about 1.5%. This TCR was recovered from a woman between 40 and 55 years old who had recovered from COVID-19. Sequencing input: peripheral blood. The chain employs TRBV12-5 and TRBJ2-7, with 9 positions matching TRBD1. The CDR3 reads CASGPRTGVDEQYF. CDR3 nucleotides: TGTGCTAGTGGCCCGAGGACAGGGGTCGACGAGCAGTACTTC. The full variable domain, its missing parts supplied by reference TRBV12-5 and TRBJ2-7, is DARVTQTPRHKVTEMGQEVTMRCQPILGHNTVFWYRQTMMQGLELLAYFRNRAPLDDSGMPKDRFSAEMPDATLATLKIQPSEPRDSAVYFCASGPRTGVDEQYFGPGTRLTVT.